This T cell receptor (beta chain) is drawn from a study of blood T cells in healthy people across ages. The CDR3 consists of 13 residues. Looked up from germline, CDR1 is MNHEY and CDR2 is SMNVEV (reference sequence). Trimming removed 5 bases from V and 8 bases from J; junction bases left unmatched: 5. Researchers isolated at least 6 million PBMCs per sample. This clonotype was seen many times. No antigen is known for it. Study-wide points: Diversity was higher, and naive CD4+ cells more numerous, in long-lived donors than in aged donors.

Together with a sample-barcoded 5' primer, a J-beta primer mix was included in a second PCR lasting about 7 to 11 cycles. Each cDNA molecule, via a template-switch adaptor with 12 random nucleotides, was tagged. Each sample provided no less than 2.5 million CDR3-containing paired-end reads. TCRdb passed the 5' RACE reads through MiXCR, listing each CDR3 protein once. The table has 1.5 million to 2 million distinct CDR3 sequences, roughly 28% seen once; the top ten hold 7.7%. The gene calls are TRBV27 and TRBJ2-4, with 8 bases matching TRBD2. The clonotype comes from a woman aged 25 to 39 in good health. The material sequenced was blood. CDR3 nucleotides: TGTGCCAGCAGTCCCGGGAGGGTAGACATTCAGTACTTC. Amino acid sequence: CASSPGRVDIQYF.